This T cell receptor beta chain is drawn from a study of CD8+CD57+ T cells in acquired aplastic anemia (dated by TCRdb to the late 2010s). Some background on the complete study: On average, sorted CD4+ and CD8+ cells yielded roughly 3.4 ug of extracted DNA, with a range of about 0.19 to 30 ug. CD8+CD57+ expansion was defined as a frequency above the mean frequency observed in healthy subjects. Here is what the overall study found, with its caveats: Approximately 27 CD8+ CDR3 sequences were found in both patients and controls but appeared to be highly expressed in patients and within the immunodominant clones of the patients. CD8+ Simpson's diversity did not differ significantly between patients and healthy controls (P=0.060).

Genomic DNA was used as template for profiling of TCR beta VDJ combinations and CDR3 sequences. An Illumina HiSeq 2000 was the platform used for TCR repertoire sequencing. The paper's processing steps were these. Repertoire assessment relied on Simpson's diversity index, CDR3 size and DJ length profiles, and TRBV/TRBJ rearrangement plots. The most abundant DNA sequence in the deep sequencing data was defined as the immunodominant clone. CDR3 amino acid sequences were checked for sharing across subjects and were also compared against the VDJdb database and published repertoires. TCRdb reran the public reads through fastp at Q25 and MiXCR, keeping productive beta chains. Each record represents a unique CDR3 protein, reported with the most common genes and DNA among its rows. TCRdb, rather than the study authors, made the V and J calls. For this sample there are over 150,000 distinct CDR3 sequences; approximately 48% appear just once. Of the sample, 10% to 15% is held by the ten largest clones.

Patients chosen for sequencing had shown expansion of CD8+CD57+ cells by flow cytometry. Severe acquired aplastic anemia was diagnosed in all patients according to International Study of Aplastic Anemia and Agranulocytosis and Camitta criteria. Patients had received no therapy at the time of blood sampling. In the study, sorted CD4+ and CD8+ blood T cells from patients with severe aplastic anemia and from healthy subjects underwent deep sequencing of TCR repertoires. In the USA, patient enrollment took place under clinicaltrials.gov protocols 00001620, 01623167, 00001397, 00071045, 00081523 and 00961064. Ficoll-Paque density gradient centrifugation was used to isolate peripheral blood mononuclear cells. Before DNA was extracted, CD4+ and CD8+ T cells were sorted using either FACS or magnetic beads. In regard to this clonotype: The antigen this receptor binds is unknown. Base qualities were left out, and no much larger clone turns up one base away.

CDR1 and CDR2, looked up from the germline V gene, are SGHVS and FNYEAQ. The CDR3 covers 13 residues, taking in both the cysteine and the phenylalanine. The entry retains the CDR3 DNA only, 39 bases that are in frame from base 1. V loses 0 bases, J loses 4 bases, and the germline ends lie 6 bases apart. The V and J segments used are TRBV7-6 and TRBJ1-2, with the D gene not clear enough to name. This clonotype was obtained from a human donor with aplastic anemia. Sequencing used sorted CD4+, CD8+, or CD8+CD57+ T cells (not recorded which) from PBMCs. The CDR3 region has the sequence CASSLAYGYGYTF. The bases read TGTGCCAGCAGCTTAGCTTACGGCTATGGCTACACCTTC.